Described below is a single T cell receptor (beta chain) sequence and its context. The table came from immunoSEQ multiplex PCR; TCRdb's copy has only in-frame clones and leaves some out. The table has some 640,000 clones, 70% to 90% seen once; the top ten hold 0.009% to 0.0095%. V lost 4 bases and J 0 bases, leaving 9 bases between the germline ends. The germline V gene encodes CDR1 LGHNA and CDR2 YNFKEQ. The CDR3 spans 14 residues. These data belong to a study of shared T cell receptors in the human thymus. In addition, the sample was reused for a study of human thymus T cells. That paper adds: Those donating were healthy Finnish infants in corrective surgery for congenital heart defects. Overlap was high between thymic repertoires from unrelated individuals, as reported in related research.

Sample: thymocytes. The receptor comes from a boy under two years old with a congenital heart defect. The chain has TRBV4-2 and TRBJ1-1; D not resolved. This chain's CDR3 is CASSLPPMNTEAFF. The DNA of the CDR3 is TGTGCCAGCAGCCTCCCCCCCATGAACACTGAAGCTTTCTTT.